These 10 T cell receptor beta chains originate from one sample sequenced in a study listed by TCRdb under 2016. Library preparation employed RT-PCR. This sample was sequenced with an Illumina MiSeq. TCRdb reprocessed the public reads (quality trimming at Q25 with fastp, clone calling with MiXCR) and kept in-frame beta chains. Each entry is one CDR3 protein sequence, shown with its most common DNA and genes. The sample table holds 550,000 to 750,000 distinct CDR3 sequences, of which 14% were seen once. The ten largest clones add up to just over 3.5% of the sample. The source material was memory CD4+ T cells from blood. The source of these receptors is a female donor in good health, serving as a healthy control.

Concerning this clonotype: Possible read error: a much larger clone is one base away. The chain recombines TRBV6-6 with TRBJ1-1; no definite D call. The CDR3 length is 15 residues. Trimming pared 0 bases from V and 0 bases from J, leaving 8 bases between. The germline gives CDR1 MNHNY, CDR2 SVGAGI (reference sequence). The CDR3, as DNA: TGTGCCAGCAGTTACTCGAGAGTCATGAACACTGAAGCTTTCTTT. It translates to CASSYSRVMNTEAFF.

This clonotype was detected many times. The chain employs TRBV20-1 and TRBJ2-4; tentatively, D is TRBD2 (6 bases). Looked up from germline, CDR1 is DFQATT and CDR2 is SNEGSKA (reference sequence). V lost 5 bases and J lost 6, with 14 bases in between. The CDR3 loop spans 13 amino acids. The CDR3: CSAGNRGLNIQYF. For the CDR3, the DNA is TGCAGTGCTGGGAACCGGGGGTTAAACATTCAGTACTTC.

This clonotype has just a few counts. The chain is built from TRBV20-1 and TRBJ1-5; D remains unclear. V lost 2 bases to trimming and J lost 6 bases, with 20 bases between them. The CDR3 loop spans 16 amino acids. Germline V gene lookup returns CDR1 DFQATT and CDR2 SNEGSKA (reference sequence). CDR3 region: CSARNNKGFRSQPQHF. In DNA form, the CDR3 reads TGCAGTGCTAGAAATAATAAGGGATTTAGAAGTCAGCCCCAGCATTTT.

This clonotype was seen many times. This chain links TRBV7-2 with TRBJ1-2; D is unresolved. The CDR3 runs to 12 residues. The germline gives CDR1 SGHTA, CDR2 FQGNSA. V lost 4 bases, J lost 8 bases, and 11 bases lay in between. CDR3 DNA sequence: TGTGCCAGCAGCTGGGAGAGGCAGGGCTACACCTTC. It codes for CASSWERQGYTF.

This clonotype was seen only once. V is TRBV14 and J is TRBJ1-4, with D tentatively TRBD1 (5 bases). The CDR3 sequence is 15 residues long. Germline V gene sequence: CDR1 SGHDN, CDR2 FVKESK. The V end lost 0 bases, the J end lost 3 bases, and 8 bases lay between the germline ends. The CDR3 DNA reads as TGTGCCAGCAGCCAAGATTTGGGGGCTAATGAAAAACTGTTTTTT. It encodes CASSQDLGANEKLFF. Combining the CDR3 with reference TRBV14 and TRBJ1-4 gives the whole variable domain EAGVTQFPSHSVIEKGQTVTLRCDPISGHDNLYWYRRVMGKEIKFLLHFVKESKQDESGMPNNRFLAERTGGTYSTLKVQPAELEDSGVYFCASSQDLGANEKLFFGSGTQLSVL.

This chain joins TRBV15 and TRBJ1-3, with 8 bases lining up with TRBD1. The CDR3 extends over 13 amino acids. Germline trimming cut 3 bases from V and 6 bases from J; bases unmatched to any gene: 1. From germline, CDR1 is LNHNV and CDR2 YYDKDF (reference sequence). CDR3 nucleotide sequence: TGTGCCACCAGCAGGGACAGGGAAAACACCATATATTTT. This codes for CATSRDRENTIYF.

This clonotype has only a few counts. J is TRBJ1-5 and V is TRBV15; a possible D gene is TRBD1 (5 bases). The CDR3 length is 16 residues. CDR1 is LNHNV and CDR2 is YYDKDF in the germline V gene (reference sequence). Trimming pared 0 bases from V and 1 base from J, leaving 10 bases between. DNA of the CDR3: TGTGCCACCAGCAGAGATGGACGACAGAGCAATCAGCCCCAGCATTTT. This gives the protein CATSRDGRQSNQPQHF.

This clonotype appeared a few times. Since the CDR3 does not end with the conserved phenylalanine or tryptophan, this likely comes from a read error. No DNA is shown, since the ends of the CDR3 on it are uncertain; the CDR3 is the one TCRdb lists. The gene calls are TRBV7-9 and TRBJ2-1; whether TRBD1, the table's D call, matches the DNA was not checked. The CDR3 length equals 12 residues, ends included. Germline lookup yields CDR1 SEHNR and CDR2 FQNEAQ (reference sequence). The CDR3 reads CASSLVGSGQGV.

The chain links TRBV20-1 to TRBJ2-7, with D unresolved. The CDR3 is 14 amino acids. V lost 3 bases and J lost 0, with 12 bases in between. Germline CDR1 reads DFQATT; CDR2 reads SNEGSKA (reference sequence). CDR3 loop: CSASGGVSSYEQYF. CDR3 coding DNA: TGCAGTGCTAGCGGTGGGGTAAGCTCCTACGAGCAGTACTTC.

The J gene is TRBJ2-2, the V gene TRBV6-2 or TRBV6-3; TRBD1 matches at 8 bases. V trimming: 5 bases; J trimming: 7 bases; junction bases outside the gene matches: 9. The CDR3 has 15 residues. Germline V gives CDR1 MNHEY, CDR2 SVGEGT. CDR3: CASSTRTGRLGELFF. As DNA, the CDR3 is TGTGCCAGCAGTACCCGGACAGGGCGCCTCGGGGAGCTGTTTTTT.